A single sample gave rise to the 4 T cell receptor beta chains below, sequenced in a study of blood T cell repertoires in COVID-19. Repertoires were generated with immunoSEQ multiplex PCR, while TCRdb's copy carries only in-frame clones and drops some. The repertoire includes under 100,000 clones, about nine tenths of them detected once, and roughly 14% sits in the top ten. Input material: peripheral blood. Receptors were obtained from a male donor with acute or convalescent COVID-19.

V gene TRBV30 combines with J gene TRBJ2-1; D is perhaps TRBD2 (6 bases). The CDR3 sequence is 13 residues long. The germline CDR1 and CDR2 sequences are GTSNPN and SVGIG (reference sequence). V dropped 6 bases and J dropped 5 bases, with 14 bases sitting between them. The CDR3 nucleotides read TGTGCCTGTTCCCCGGGAGATCACAATGAGCAGTTCTTC. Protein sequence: CACSPGDHNEQFF.

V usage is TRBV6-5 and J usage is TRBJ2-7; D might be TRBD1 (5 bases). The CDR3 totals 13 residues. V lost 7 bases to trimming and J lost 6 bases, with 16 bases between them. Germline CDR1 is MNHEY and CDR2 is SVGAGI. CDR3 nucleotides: TGTGCCAGCACCTCGGACACAACGGGCGAGCAGTACTTC. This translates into CASTSDTTGEQYF.

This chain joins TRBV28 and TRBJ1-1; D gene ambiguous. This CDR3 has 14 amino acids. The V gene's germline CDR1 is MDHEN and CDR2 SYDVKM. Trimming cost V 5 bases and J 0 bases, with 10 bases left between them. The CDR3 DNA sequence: TGTGCCAGCAGTGTTGGAGGTATGAACACTGAAGCTTTCTTT. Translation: CASSVGGMNTEAFF. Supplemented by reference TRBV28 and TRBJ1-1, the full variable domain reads DVKVTQSSRYLVKRTGEKVFLECVQDMDHENMFWYRQDPGLGLRLIYFSYDVKMKEKGDIPEGYSVSREKKERFSLILESASTNQTSMYLCASSVGGMNTEAFFGQGTRLTVV.

The CDR3 DNA follows: TGTGCCAGCAGCGTAGAGCTCAGGGAGGCTGCGTCGTCGTACACCTTC. Its translation is CASSVELREAASSYTF. The V and J genes are TRBV9 and TRBJ1-2; a possible D gene is TRBD1 (5 bases). This CDR3 has 16 residues. Trimming left V 0 bases short and J 11 bases short, with 23 bases between. From germline, CDR1 is SGDLS and CDR2 YYNGEE.